This T cell receptor (beta chain) was found in a study of spatial heterogeneity in lung cancer (dated by TCRdb to between 2018 and 2021). Broadly, across the study: More beta-chain than alpha-chain transcripts were consistently detected, likely reflecting higher beta-chain transcript abundance. In the raw uncorrected reads, each unique combination of TCR and UMI appeared more than ten times on average. In non-small cell lung cancer, the study made a quantitative comparison of TCR alpha and beta repertoires among multiple tumor regions, matched nontumor lung and blood. Nonsynonymous mutation counts, determined by whole-exome sequencing of tumor tissue, were related to features of the TCR repertoire. Both alpha and beta chains were TCR-sequenced in 200 to 250 tumor regions, approximately 68 matched nontumor lung samples and 55 to 60 PBMC samples obtained at surgery. What the research found in general, with its limitations: Ubiquitous expanded tumor TCRs were detected in blood more often at tumor resection than at routine follow-up. Confirming at a functional level the hypothesis that regional TCRs recognize regional mutations was considered to require additional single-cell paired TCR alpha and beta sequencing.

V lost 6 bases and J lost 8 bases; the stretch between them is 14 bases long. Inclusive of the bounding cysteine and phenylalanine, the CDR3 is 13 residues long. Kept here is only the CDR3 DNA, which spans 39 bases and is read in frame from base 1. From the germline V gene, CDR1 is SGHTA and CDR2 is FQGTGA. On this clonotype: Its antigen has not been determined. No quality values exist for individual bases; no much larger clone is one base distant.

The method was 5' RACE. TCRdb shows the sequencer as NextSeq 500. In the TCR library protocol, a unique molecular identifier was attached to each TCR cDNA molecule so that PCR and sequencing errors could be corrected. The paper's data handling went like this. TCR identification, UMI-based error correction and CDR3 extraction were performed with Decombinator tools. Expanded TCRs were defined as those above a frequency of 2 per 1,000, corresponding to the top 1% of the tumor frequency distribution. Renyi diversity was calculated using the R vegan package after each repertoire was subsampled 100 times to 5,000 TCRs. CDR3 similarity networks were constructed using string-kernel similarity of amino acid triplets, with links drawn between CDR3s whose pairwise similarity was above 0.82. TCRdb trimmed public reads at Q25 via fastp, called clones via MiXCR and kept in-frame beta chains. Every entry covers one CDR3 protein and lists the most common genes and DNA from its rows. TCRdb, not the authors, supplied the V and J calls. The sample data list tens of thousands of distinct CDR3 sequences, and approximately 12% of these were observed just once. The top ten clones comprise roughly 41% of the sample.

The label giving this sample's time point can be read as: sample taken at primary tumor resection. Whole RNA extracted from tumor and nontumor lung tissue, or from cryopreserved PBMC samples, was used for TCR sequencing without cell sorting. Donors were under 95 patients with early-stage, untreated non-small cell lung cancer from the lung TRACERx cohort. A patient was chosen for TCR sequencing only when enough RNA was available from at least two tumor regions. The receptor's source is a male donor with early-stage non-small cell lung cancer. The chain couples TRBV7-3 to TRBJ2-1; a confident D gene designation cannot be given. The specimen comprised PBMCs, sampled at surgery. The CDR3 reads as follows: CASSQTLTHEQFF. The nucleotides read TGTGCCAGCAGTCAGACTCTCACCCATGAGCAGTTCTTC.